A selection of T cell receptor beta chains follows, all from one sample in a study of molecular identifiers for immune sequencing clone quantification. MiXCR, applied by TCRdb to the PCR reads, yields one record per CDR3 protein. The sample carries some 590,000 distinct CDR3 sequences, around 25% recorded once. The sample was naive CD8+ T cells from blood, with Jurkat cell RNA spiked in. These receptors were collected from a human donor in good health. Some libraries in this study had Jurkat cell RNA spiked in. Both conserved end residues are part of each CDR3. Each record gives: clone size, J gene, D gene, V gene, CDR3 DNA, CDR3 protein. D genes are given only for firm matches. Rows give clone size only sometimes, using once, few, many, or a class for an expanded clone.

NA TRBJ1-2 NA TRBV4-1 TGCGCCAGCAGCCTAGTCAAGGACAGCTACTATGGCTACACCTTC CASSLVKDSYYGYTF
many TRBJ1-4 NA TRBV30 TGTGCCTGGAGTGCGGACAGCAATAATGAAAAACTGTTTTTT CAWSADSNNEKLFF
many TRBJ1-2 NA TRBV25-1 TGTGCCAGCAGTGAACAAGAGGACTATGGCTACACCTTC CASSEQEDYGYTF
NA TRBJ2-7 NA TRBV3-1 TGTGCCAGCAGCTCACTATTCTACGAGCAGTACTTC CASSSLFYEQYF
NA TRBJ2-7 NA TRBV19 TGTGCCAGTAGTATTGGGGCAGGGGCCGTCTACGAGCAGTACTTC CASSIGAGAVYEQYF
NA TRBJ1-3 NA TRBV11-2 TGTGCCAGCAGTCAGGGGAATGGGCACACCATATATTTT CASSQGNGHTIYF
many TRBJ2-5 NA TRBV21-1 TGTGCCAGCAGCAACCGAGACAGACACCAAGAGACCCAGTACTTC CASSNRDRHQETQYF
NA TRBJ1-1 TRBD1 TRBV7-9 TGTGCCAGCAGCCCCTGGCGGGGACAGCCCAACACTGAAGCTTTCTTT CASSPWRGQPNTEAFF
many TRBJ1-3 NA TRBV7-2 TGTGCCAGCAGCTTATTTCTCAACGAACAGGCGAACTCTGGAAACACCATATATTTT CASSLFLNEQANSGNTIYF
few TRBJ2-7 TRBD2 TRBV30 TGTGCCTGGAGTGTACAAGTCGCTAGCGGGGGACCCTACGAGCAGTACTTC CAWSVQVASGGPYEQYF
many TRBJ2-7 NA TRBV14 TGTGCCAGCAGCTTTGGGACTGGGCCCCCCTACGAGCAGTACTTC CASSFGTGPPYEQYF
many TRBJ1-1 TRBD1 TRBV13 TGTGCCAGCAGCTTATGGGGGACAGGGCAGAAGGACACTGAAGCTTTCTTT CASSLWGTGQKDTEAFF
few TRBJ2-7 NA TRBV7-2 TGTGCCAGCAGCTTAGATTTTGCCAGTAGCTCCTACGAGCAGTACTTC CASSLDFASSSYEQYF
few TRBJ2-1 NA TRBV4-3 TGCGCCAGCAGCCAAGATGAATTCGATTCGGCCCAAGGGCAGTTCTTC CASSQDEFDSAQGQFF
few TRBJ2-7 NA TRBV2 TGTGCCAGCAGTCAGATCTCCTACGAGCAGTACTTC CASSQISYEQYF
many TRBJ2-7 NA TRBV5-1 TGCGCCAGCAGGCAATCTCCCGGGACCGAAGCAGGGGAGCAGTACTTC CASRQSPGTEAGEQYF
NA TRBJ2-5 NA TRBV5-6 TGTGCCAGCAGCTCCAGGGGCATACAGACCCAGTACTTC CASSSRGIQTQYF
NA TRBJ2-7 NA TRBV7-9 TGTGCCAGCAGCAGGGGGGCCAGACCCTACGAGCAGTACTTC CASSRGARPYEQYF
NA TRBJ1-1 NA TRBV25-1 TGTGCCAGCAGTGATCACGACAGTTATGACACTGAAGCTTTCTTT CASSDHDSYDTEAFF
many TRBJ1-1 TRBD1 TRBV9 TGTGCCAGCAGCAGGGGACAGGGGACGAGACCCGAAGCTTTCTTT CASSRGQGTRPEAFF
many TRBJ2-3 NA TRBV12-3/TRBV12-4 TGTGCCAGCAGCCCCGGGGAGGGGGGTAGCACAGATACGCAGTATTTT CASSPGEGGSTDTQYF
many TRBJ2-3 NA TRBV12-3/TRBV12-4 TGTGCCAGCAGCGCTTGGGACACAGATACGCAGTATTTT CASSAWDTDTQYF
few TRBJ1-5 TRBD1 TRBV12-3/TRBV12-4 TGTGCCAGCAGCGACAGGGGGCTCGGATTTGGCAATCAGCCCCAGCATTTT CASSDRGLGFGNQPQHF
NA TRBJ1-2 TRBD1 TRBV9 TGTGCCAGCAGCGCATCCCGTGCAGGGGGCGTCTATGGCCACACCTTC CASSASRAGGVYGHTF
many TRBJ2-7 NA TRBV5-1 TGCGCCAGCAGGGGGACCGAGACAGCTTACGAGCAGTACTTC CASRGTETAYEQYF
few TRBJ2-4 TRBD1 TRBV6-5 TGTGCCAGCAGTACTTTAGGGGGCTTAGGGAACATTCAGTACTTC CASSTLGGLGNIQYF
few TRBJ2-5 NA TRBV19 TGTGCCAGTAGTCTTGACTCCGAAGAGACCCAGTACTTC CASSLDSEETQYF
many TRBJ2-2 TRBD1 TRBV29-1 TGCAGCGTGGGACAGGGTGCAACCGGGGAGCTGTTTTTT CSVGQGATGELFF
once TRBJ2-1 NA TRBV21-1 TGTGCCAGCAGCAGCACCCGGTGGACAGTGAGCAGCTCCTACAATGAGCAGTTCTTC CASSSTRWTVSSSYNEQFF
NA TRBJ2-7 NA TRBV7-2 TGTGCCAGCAGCTTAGCGCCTCATTCCAGCTCCTACGAGCAGTACTTC CASSLAPHSSSYEQYF
NA TRBJ1-4 NA TRBV2 TGTGCCAGCGGGCATAGTAACCTGGGTGAAAAACTGTTTTTT CASGHSNLGEKLFF
many TRBJ2-1 NA TRBV5-1 TGCGCCAGCAGCTTGGTAGCGGCTAGCTCCTACAATGAGCAGTTCTTC CASSLVAASSYNEQFF
NA TRBJ2-5 NA TRBV6-5 TGTGCCAGCAGTTACTCTCTAGGGCAGGGCGGTGAGACCCAGTACTTC CASSYSLGQGGETQYF